This T cell receptor beta chain came from a study of Graves' ophthalmopathy and Graves' hyperthyroidism. Amplified TCR beta CDR3 regions were obtained using RNA transcripts as template. The authors performed first-round RT-PCR with HTBI primers and then a second-round multiplex PCR. A single record per CDR3 protein comes from TCRdb applying MiXCR to the multiplex PCR reads. Of 660,000 or so distinct CDR3 sequences in the sample, under 50% were seen once. As regards this clonotype: A read error may explain this, as a much larger clone is one base away.

Sequencing was performed on peripheral blood. This TCR derives from an adult man with Graves' ophthalmopathy.

The CDR3 is CASSLSRVSKLFF. In DNA form, the CDR3 reads TGCGCCAGCAGCTTATCCAGGGTCAGTAAGCTGTTTTTT. The chain combines TRBV5-1 with TRBJ2-2, with D maybe TRBD1 (5 bases). CDR3 length equals 13 residues. V lost 2 bases and J lost 12, with 14 bases in between. The germline V gene encodes CDR1 SGHRS and CDR2 YFSETQ.